The source of this T cell receptor (beta chain) is a study of shared T cell receptors in the human thymus. Assay: immunoSEQ multiplex PCR; the TCRdb copy retains only in-frame clones and omits some. The sample has some 660,000 clones; around 87% are singletons. The germline V and J ends were trimmed by 4 bases and 2 bases, with 16 bases remaining between them. CDR1 is ENHRY and CDR2 is SYGVKD in the germline V gene. CDR3 length: 16 residues. This sample also appeared in a second study, on human thymus T cells. In that study: Donors were healthy Finnish infants having corrective surgery for congenital heart defects. Resections that were taken during corrective heart surgery supplied the thymus tissue. Biased V and J segment usage appeared in thymus and peripheral blood. Thymic TCR repertoires of unrelated people reportedly overlapped highly.

The chain links TRBV10-3 to TRBJ2-3; possible D gene TRBD1, 6 bases. This clonotype originated in a boy under three years old with a congenital heart defect. The sample was thymocytes. Here the CDR3 DNA reads TGTGCCATCAGTGTCGTCGCGGACAGTTCCACAGATACGCAGTATTTT. It encodes CAISVVADSSTDTQYF.